The 18 T cell receptor beta chains below come from one sample, sequenced in a study of control samples from healthy donors and cancer patients. Profiling relied on immunoSEQ multiplex PCR, and the TCRdb table lists in-frame clones only, not all of them. The sample holds roughly 370,000 clones, roughly 90% seen once. The specimen was PBMCs. These TCRs come from a man between 40 and 49 years old with head and neck cancer.

This clone showed up just once. This rearrangement joins TRBV4-3 to TRBJ1-3; a weak D match, TRBD1 (5 bases). Trimming took 2 bases from V and 4 from J, leaving 9 bases between them. The CDR3 runs 14 residues. CDR1 LGHNA and CDR2 YSLEER come from the germline V gene. This CDR3 reads CASSQQGSGNTIYF. In DNA, the CDR3 is TGCGCCAGCAGCCAACAGGGATCCGGAAACACCATATATTTT.

The V call is TRBV27, the J call TRBJ1-1; D call uncertain. Deletions cut 2 bases from V and 4 bases from J, with 8 bases between. CDR3 length: 13 amino acids. Germline CDR1 reads MNHEY; CDR2 reads SMNVEV (reference sequence). CDR3 nucleotide sequence: TGTGCCAGCAGTTTAGAAAGGTTCACTGAAGCTTTCTTT. It specifies CASSLERFTEAFF.

The chain has TRBV7-9 and TRBJ1-1; D not resolved. V was pared by 1 base and J by 0 bases, with 12 bases between. The germline CDR1 and CDR2 sequences are SEHNR and FQNEAQ (reference sequence). CDR3 length: 16 residues. CDR3 sequence (DNA): TGTGCCAGCAGCTTAGTAAACCGGCCAGTGAACACTGAAGCTTTCTTT. It translates to CASSLVNRPVNTEAFF.

DNA for the CDR3: TGTGCCAGCAGCCGGGGACAGGCCCTATCCTACGAGCAGTACTTC. It is translated as CASSRGQALSYEQYF. The chain combines TRBV28 with TRBJ2-7, with 8 bases matching TRBD1. In germline, CDR1 is MDHEN, CDR2 SYDVKM. V lost 6 bases, J lost 1 base, and 8 bases stayed unmatched. CDR3 size: 15 residues.

This clone showed up just once. V usage is TRBV5-1 and J usage is TRBJ2-1; perhaps TRBD2 as D (5 bases). The V and J ends lost 0 bases and 1 base respectively, with 17 bases between them. The germline CDR1 and CDR2 sequences are SGHRS and YFSETQ. The CDR3 runs to 18 residues. The CDR3 DNA is TGCGCCAGCAGCTTGGGTTTCGGGTCCGAGGGTTCCTACAATGAGCAGTTCTTC. This gives the protein CASSLGFGSEGSYNEQFF.

V is TRBV19 and J is TRBJ1-3; D gene uncertain. CDR3 length: 15 residues. Looked up from germline, CDR1 is LNHDA and CDR2 is SQIVND (reference sequence). Trimming cost V 4 bases and J 0 bases, with 10 bases left between them. The CDR3 DNA reads as TGTGCCAGTAGTAGGACGGCCTTCTCTGGAAACACCATATATTTT. Translated, it gives CASSRTAFSGNTIYF. The full variable domain, in which reference TRBV19 and TRBJ1-3 provide the parts outside the CDR3, is DGGITQSPKYLFRKEGQNVTLSCEQNLNHDAMYWYRQDPGQGLRLIYYSQIVNDFQKGDIAEGYSVSREKKESFPLTVTSAQKNPTAFYLCASSRTAFSGNTIYFGEGSWLTVV.

This sequence joins TRBV7-8 and TRBJ1-5; no definite D call. Deletions cut 5 bases from V and 0 bases from J, with 11 bases between. CDR3 length: 15 residues. From germline, CDR1 is SGHVS and CDR2 FQNEAQ. The CDR3 sequence is CASSGPPYSNQPQHF. The DNA of the CDR3 is TGTGCCAGCAGCGGACCCCCATATAGCAATCAGCCCCAGCATTTT.

This sequence joins TRBV9 and TRBJ2-3; a weak D match, TRBD1 (8 bases). This CDR3 has 17 residues. CDR1 SGDLS and CDR2 YYNGEE come from the germline V gene. V lost 0 bases to trimming and J lost 4 bases, with 18 bases between them. The CDR3 bases are TGTGCCAGCAGCGTAGCTACAGGGGGGGGATCCGCAGATACGCAGTATTTT. It specifies CASSVATGGGSADTQYF.

On this clone: Other DNA sequences in this specimen translate into the identical CDR3. The rearrangement joins TRBV7-2 to TRBJ1-1; tentative D call: TRBD1 (5 bases). Looked up from germline, CDR1 is SGHTA and CDR2 is FQGNSA. V was pared by 3 bases and J by 1 base, with 6 bases between. The CDR3 sequence is 13 residues long. CDR3 loop: CASSLTENTEAFF. The CDR3 nucleotides are TGTGCCAGCAGCTTGACAGAGAACACTGAAGCTTTCTTT.

This sequence joins TRBV12-3 or TRBV12-4 and TRBJ2-7, with D unresolved. This CDR3 spans 12 amino acids. V lost 6 bases and J lost 2, with 8 bases in between. The CDR3 sequence is CASSIAAYEQYF. DNA for the CDR3: TGTGCCAGCAGCATAGCAGCCTACGAGCAGTACTTC.

V is TRBV9 and J is TRBJ1-3, with a weak D call TRBD1 (6 bases). Germline CDR1 SGDLS, CDR2 YYNGEE. The length of the CDR3 is 16 residues. V was clipped by 4 bases and J by 3 bases, with 17 bases between them. The CDR3 here is CASSLIFGGSGNTIYF. Here the CDR3 DNA reads TGTGCCAGCAGCCTCATTTTTGGGGGCAGTGGAAACACCATATATTTT. Combining the CDR3 with reference TRBV9 and TRBJ1-3 gives the whole variable domain DSGVTQTPKHLITATGQRVTLRCSPRSGDLSVYWYQQSLDQGLQFLIQYYNGEERAKGNILERFSAQQFPDLHSELNLSSLELGDSALYFCASSLIFGGSGNTIYFGEGSWLTVV.

CDR3 DNA: TGTGCCAGTAGTATAGTAACAGATAGCAATCAGCCCCAGCATTTT. This encodes CASSIVTDSNQPQHF. The chain recombines TRBV19 with TRBJ1-5; no clear D gene. V lost 1 base and J lost 0, with 7 bases in between. The germline V gene encodes CDR1 LNHDA and CDR2 SQIVND (reference sequence). The CDR3 sequence is 15 residues long.

J is TRBJ1-2 and V is TRBV7-2; D is undetermined. This CDR3 comprises 15 residues. The V end lost 0 bases, the J end lost 2 bases, and 10 bases lay between the germline ends. CDR1 is SGHTA, CDR2 FQGNSA, per germline. The CDR3 coding sequence is TGTGCCAGCAGCTTAGCCGGCAGCGTCAACTATGGCTACACCTTC. It translates to CASSLAGSVNYGYTF. Variable domain in full (rest from reference TRBV7-2 and TRBJ1-2): GAGVSQSPSNKVTEKGKDVELRCDPISGHTALYWYRQSLGQGLEFLIYFQGNSAPDKSGLPSDRFSAERTGGSVSTLTIQRTQQEDSAVYLCASSLAGSVNYGYTFGSGTRLTVV.

This clone was picked up a small number of times. The chain has TRBV4-3 and TRBJ2-3; TRBD1 or TRBD2 may be the D gene (6 bases each). Germline values: CDR1 LGHNA, CDR2 YSLEER. The ends were cut back, 0 bases at V and 5 bases at J, with 18 bases in the middle. This CDR3 is 17 amino acids long. CDR3: CASSQDPSWGAQDTQYF. The CDR3 DNA is TGCGCCAGCAGCCAAGATCCCTCTTGGGGGGCTCAAGATACGCAGTATTTT.

The chain joins TRBV30 to TRBJ1-2, with 9 bases that match TRBD1. The CDR3 loop spans 13 amino acids. V lost 0 bases and J lost 13; bases outside the gene matches: 9. Germline V lookup: CDR1 GTSNPN, CDR2 SVGIG (reference sequence). The CDR3 DNA reads TGTGCCTGGAGTGTAACAGGGGGCGGCTTGAGCACCTTC. Amino acid sequence: CAWSVTGGGLSTF. The full variable domain, rest sourced from reference TRBV30 and TRBJ1-2, is SQTIHQWPATLVQPVGSPLSLECTVEGTSNPNLYWYRQAAGRGLQLLFYSVGIGQISSEVPQNLSASRPQDRQFILSSKKLLLSDSGFYLCAWSVTGGGLSTFGSGTRLTVV.

The rearrangement links TRBV29-1 to TRBJ2-7; D unclear. Per the germline V gene, CDR1 is SQVTM and CDR2 is ANQGSEA. V dropped 4 bases and J dropped 4 bases, with 8 bases sitting between them. CDR3 length equals 11 residues. The CDR3 DNA sequence: TGCAGCGTTGTTCGAGAATACGAGCAGTACTTC. Translation: CSVVREYEQYF.

This chain uses TRBV10-3 with TRBJ2-2; D remains unclear. This CDR3 has 15 amino acids. V was clipped by 4 bases and J by 0 bases, with 9 bases between them. The germline V gene encodes CDR1 ENHRY and CDR2 SYGVKD. For the CDR3, the DNA is TGTGCCATCAGTGGTGTGGCAGCGAACACCGGGGAGCTGTTTTTT. Its protein product is CAISGVAANTGELFF.

The CDR3 loop is CASTRTGGVETQYF. The CDR3 bases are TGTGCCAGCACTAGGACAGGGGGCGTCGAGACCCAGTACTTC. This chain connects TRBV2 to TRBJ2-5, with 11 bases aligning to TRBD1. CDR1 is SNHLY, CDR2 FYNNEI, per germline. This CDR3 spans 14 amino acids. J was trimmed by 5 bases and V by 7 bases; bases with no gene match: 6.